This TCR beta chain was found in a study of T cells in Graves' hyperthyroidism and ophthalmopathy. Background on the study: Peripheral blood samples were taken at initial diagnosis, prior to any treatment.

Amplified TCR beta CDR3 regions came from RNA transcripts. HTBI primers drove first-round RT-PCR of the TCR CDR3. One entry per CDR3 protein results from TCRdb running MiXCR on the multiplex PCR reads. Of roughly 550,000 distinct CDR3 sequences in the sample, 15% to 20% are singletons; the top ten hold less than 30%. A few counts support this clonotype. This may be a read error, as it is one base from a much larger clone. The diagnostic basis comprised clinical symptoms, serum thyroxine and TRAb, thyroid ultrasound and orbital computed tomography. From germline, CDR1 is LNHDA and CDR2 SQIVND (reference sequence). The V end lost 4 bases, the J end lost 2 bases, and 8 bases lay between the germline ends. This CDR3 has 13 amino acids.

The receptor was isolated from a woman aged 25 to 45 with Graves' ophthalmopathy. The rearrangement uses TRBV19 and TRBJ1-1, with D uncertain. What was sequenced was blood. CDR3: CASSTTENTEAFF. CDR3 nucleotides: TGTGCCAGTAGTACGACGGAAAACACTGAAGCTTTCTTT.